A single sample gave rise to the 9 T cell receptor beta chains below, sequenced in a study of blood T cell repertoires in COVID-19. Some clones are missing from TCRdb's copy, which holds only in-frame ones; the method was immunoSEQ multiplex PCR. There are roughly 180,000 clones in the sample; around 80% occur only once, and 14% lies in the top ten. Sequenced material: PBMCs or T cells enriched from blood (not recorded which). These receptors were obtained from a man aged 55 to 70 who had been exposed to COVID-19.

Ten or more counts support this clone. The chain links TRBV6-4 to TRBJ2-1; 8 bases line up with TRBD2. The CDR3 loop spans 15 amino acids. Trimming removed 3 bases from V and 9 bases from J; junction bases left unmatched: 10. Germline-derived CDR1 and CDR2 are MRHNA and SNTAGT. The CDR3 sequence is CASSEGSGSSSEQFF. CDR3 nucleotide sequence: TGTGCCAGCAGTGAGGGAAGCGGGAGTTCTAGTGAGCAGTTCTTC.

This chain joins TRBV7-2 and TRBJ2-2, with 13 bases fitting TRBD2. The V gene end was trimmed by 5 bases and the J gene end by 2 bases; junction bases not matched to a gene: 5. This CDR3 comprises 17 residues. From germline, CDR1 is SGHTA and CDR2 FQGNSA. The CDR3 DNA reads TGTGCCAGCAGCCCAGGACTAGCGGGAGCAAACACCGGGGAGCTGTTTTTT. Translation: CASSPGLAGANTGELFF.

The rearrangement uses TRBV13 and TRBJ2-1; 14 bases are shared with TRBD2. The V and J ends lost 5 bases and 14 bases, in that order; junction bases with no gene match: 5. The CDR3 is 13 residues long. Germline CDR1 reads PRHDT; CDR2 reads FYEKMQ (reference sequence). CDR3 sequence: CASSPGLAGGEFF. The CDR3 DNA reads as TGTGCCAGCAGCCCCGGACTAGCGGGAGGAGAGTTCTTC.

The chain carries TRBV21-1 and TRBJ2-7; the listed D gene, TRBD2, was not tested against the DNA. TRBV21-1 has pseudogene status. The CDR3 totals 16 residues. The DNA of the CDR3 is TGTGCCAGCAGCAAAGCGCAGCGGGAGGCCCCCTACGAGCAGTACTTC. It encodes CASSKAQREAPYEQYF.

CDR3 region: CASREDLDTGELFF. CDR3 DNA sequence: TGTGCCAGCAGGGAGGATTTGGACACCGGGGAGCTGTTTTTT. The genes are TRBV25-1 and TRBJ2-2, with D possibly matching TRBD2 (5 bases). The CDR3 extends over 14 amino acids. Germline V gives CDR1 MGHDK, CDR2 SYGVNS. V lost 6 bases and J lost 3, with 11 bases in between.

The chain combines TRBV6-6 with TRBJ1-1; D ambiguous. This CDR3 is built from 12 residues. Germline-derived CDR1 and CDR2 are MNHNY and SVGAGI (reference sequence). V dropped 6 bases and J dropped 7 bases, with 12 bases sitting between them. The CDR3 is CASSQNTFEAFF. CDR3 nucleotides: TGTGCCAGCAGCCAAAACACATTTGAAGCTTTCTTT.

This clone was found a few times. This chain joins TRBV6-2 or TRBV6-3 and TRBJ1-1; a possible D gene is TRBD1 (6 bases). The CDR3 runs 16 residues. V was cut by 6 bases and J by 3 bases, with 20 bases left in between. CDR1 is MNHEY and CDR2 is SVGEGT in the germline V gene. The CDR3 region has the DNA TGTGCCAGCAGCCGCCCGACAGGTGGAAGGGACACTGAAGCTTTCTTT. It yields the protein CASSRPTGGRDTEAFF.

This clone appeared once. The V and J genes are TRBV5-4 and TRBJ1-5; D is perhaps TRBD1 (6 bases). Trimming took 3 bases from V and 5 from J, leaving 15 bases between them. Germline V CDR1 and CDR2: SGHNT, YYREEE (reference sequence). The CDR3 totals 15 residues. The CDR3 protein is CASSSHGRGDQPQHF. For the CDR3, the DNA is TGTGCCAGCAGCTCCCACGGCAGGGGTGATCAGCCCCAGCATTTT.

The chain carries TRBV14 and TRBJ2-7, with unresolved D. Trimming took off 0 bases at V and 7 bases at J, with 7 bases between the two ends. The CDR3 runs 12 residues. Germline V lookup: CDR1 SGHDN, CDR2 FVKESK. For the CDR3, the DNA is TGTGCCAGCAGCCAAGATCGGAGTGAGCAGTACTTC. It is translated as CASSQDRSEQYF.